This T cell receptor beta chain was documented in a study of identical twins. Study-wide results and caveats: Conclusions were drawn cross-sectionally by statistical analysis, without following the same donors. Memory repertoires lacked the insertion deficit that abundant cord blood beta clonotypes showed.

This clonotype was found a few times. Its antigen remains unidentified. TCRdb re-derived calls from the 5' RACE reads in MiXCR, one entry per CDR3 protein. Of about 720,000 distinct CDR3 sequences listed, 8.5% to 9.5% are singletons. This CDR3 spans 15 amino acids. Germline lookup yields CDR1 SEHNR and CDR2 FQNEAQ (reference sequence). The ends lost 1 base at V and 6 bases at J; junction bases unmatched: 6. This sample also belongs to another study, concerning yellow fever vaccine responses in identical twins. Per that paper: In identical twins, vaccine T cell responses appeared partly shared and partly individual.

This receptor was taken from a young woman in good health. Sequenced input: PBMCs. The chain recombines TRBV7-9 with TRBJ2-5; the match to TRBD2 covers 9 bases. DNA of the CDR3: TGTGCCAGCAGCTTAGTAGATAGCGGGAGAAAGACCCAGTACTTC. Translating gives CASSLVDSGRKTQYF.